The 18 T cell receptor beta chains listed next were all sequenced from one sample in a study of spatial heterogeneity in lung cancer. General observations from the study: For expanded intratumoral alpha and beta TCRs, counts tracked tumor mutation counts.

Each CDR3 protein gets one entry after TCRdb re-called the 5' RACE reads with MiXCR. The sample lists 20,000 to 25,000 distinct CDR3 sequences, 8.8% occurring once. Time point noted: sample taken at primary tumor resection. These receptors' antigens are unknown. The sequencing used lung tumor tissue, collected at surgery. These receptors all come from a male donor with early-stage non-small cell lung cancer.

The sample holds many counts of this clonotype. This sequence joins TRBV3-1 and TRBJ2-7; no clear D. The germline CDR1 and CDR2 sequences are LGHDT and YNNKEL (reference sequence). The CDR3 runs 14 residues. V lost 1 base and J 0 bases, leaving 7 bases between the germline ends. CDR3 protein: CASSQGVSSYEQYF. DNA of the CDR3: TGTGCCAGCAGCCAAGGGGTTAGCTCCTACGAGCAGTACTTC.

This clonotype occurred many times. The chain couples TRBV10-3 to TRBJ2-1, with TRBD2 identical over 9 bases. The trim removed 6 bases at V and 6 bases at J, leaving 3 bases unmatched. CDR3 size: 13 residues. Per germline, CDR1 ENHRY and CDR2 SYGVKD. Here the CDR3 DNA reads TGTGCCATCAGAAGCGGGGGGCCCAATGAGCAGTTCTTC. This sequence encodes CAIRSGGPNEQFF.

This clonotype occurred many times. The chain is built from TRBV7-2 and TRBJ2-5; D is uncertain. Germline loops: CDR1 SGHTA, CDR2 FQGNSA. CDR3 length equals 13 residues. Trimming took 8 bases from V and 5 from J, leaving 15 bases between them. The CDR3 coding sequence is TGTGCCAGCGCTCTGACACGGATGGAGACCCAGTACTTC. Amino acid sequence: CASALTRMETQYF.

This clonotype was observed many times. The DNA for the CDR3 is TGTGCCAGCAGTTACCGTCGACAGGGCTTTGAAGCTTTCTTT. Its protein is CASSYRRQGFEAFF. The chain combines TRBV6-5 with TRBJ1-1; 7 positions agree with TRBD1. CDR1 is MNHEY, CDR2 SVGAGI, per germline. This CDR3 spans 14 amino acids. J gave up 7 bases and V 2 bases, and 7 bases lay outside the gene matches.

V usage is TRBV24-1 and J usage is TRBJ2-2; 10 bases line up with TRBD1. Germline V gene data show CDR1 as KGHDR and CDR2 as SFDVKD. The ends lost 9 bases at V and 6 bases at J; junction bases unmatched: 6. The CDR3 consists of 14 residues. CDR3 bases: TGTGCCACCGGTTCCGGGACAGGGGCCGGGGAGCTGTTTTTT. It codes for CATGSGTGAGELFF.

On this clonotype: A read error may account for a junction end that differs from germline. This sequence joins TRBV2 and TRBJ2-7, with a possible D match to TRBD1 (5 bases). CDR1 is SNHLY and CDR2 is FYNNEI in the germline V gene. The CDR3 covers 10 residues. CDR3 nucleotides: TGTGCCAGCAGTGAAGGGGGCGGCCACTTC. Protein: CASSEGGGHF.

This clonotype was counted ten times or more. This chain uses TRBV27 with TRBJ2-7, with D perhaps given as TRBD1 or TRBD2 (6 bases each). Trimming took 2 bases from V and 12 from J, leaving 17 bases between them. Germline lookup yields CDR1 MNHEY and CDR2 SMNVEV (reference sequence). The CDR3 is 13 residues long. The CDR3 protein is CASSLAGHPGRYF. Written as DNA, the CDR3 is TGTGCCAGCAGTTTAGCGGGACACCCGGGGCGGTACTTC.

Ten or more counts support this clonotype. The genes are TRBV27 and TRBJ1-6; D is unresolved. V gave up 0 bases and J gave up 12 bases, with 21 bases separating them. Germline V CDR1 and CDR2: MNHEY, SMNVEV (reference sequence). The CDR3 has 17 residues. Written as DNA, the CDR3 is TGTGCCAGCAGTTTATCGTTGACCTACAGAGGAGATCTACCCCTCCACTTT. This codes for CASSLSLTYRGDLPLHF.

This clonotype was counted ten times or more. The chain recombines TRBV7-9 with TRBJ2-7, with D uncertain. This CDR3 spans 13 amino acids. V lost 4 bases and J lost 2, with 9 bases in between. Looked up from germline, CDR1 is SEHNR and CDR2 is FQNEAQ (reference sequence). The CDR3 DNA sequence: TGTGCCAGCAGCTCGGACGGCCCCTACGAGCAGTACTTC. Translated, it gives CASSSDGPYEQYF.

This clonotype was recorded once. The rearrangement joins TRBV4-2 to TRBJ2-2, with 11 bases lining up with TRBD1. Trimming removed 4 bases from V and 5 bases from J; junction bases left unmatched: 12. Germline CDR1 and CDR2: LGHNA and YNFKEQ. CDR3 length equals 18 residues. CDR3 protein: CASSRRPPGQGGTGELFF. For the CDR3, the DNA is TGTGCCAGCAGCCGACGGCCTCCGGGACAGGGGGGGACCGGGGAGCTGTTTTTT.

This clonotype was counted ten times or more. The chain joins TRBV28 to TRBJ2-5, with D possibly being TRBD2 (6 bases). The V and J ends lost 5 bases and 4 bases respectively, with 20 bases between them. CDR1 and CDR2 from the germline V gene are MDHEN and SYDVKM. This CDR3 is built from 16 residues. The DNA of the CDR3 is TGTGCCAGCAGTCCCCCCGAGGCGGGAATGGGAGAGACCCAGTACTTC. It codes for CASSPPEAGMGETQYF.

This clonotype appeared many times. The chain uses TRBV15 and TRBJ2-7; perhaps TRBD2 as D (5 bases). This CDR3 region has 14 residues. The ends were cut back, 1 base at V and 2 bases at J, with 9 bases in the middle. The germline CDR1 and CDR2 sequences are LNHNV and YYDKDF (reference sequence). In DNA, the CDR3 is TGTGCCACCAGCAGAGTAGCGCCTCCCTACGAGCAGTACTTC. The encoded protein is CATSRVAPPYEQYF.

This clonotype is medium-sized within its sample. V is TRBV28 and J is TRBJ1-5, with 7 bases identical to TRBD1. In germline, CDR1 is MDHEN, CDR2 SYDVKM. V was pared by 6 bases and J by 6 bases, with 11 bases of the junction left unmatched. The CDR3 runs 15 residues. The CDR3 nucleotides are TGTGCCAGCAGATCAGGGGGGCTAGGAAGTCAGCCCCAGCATTTT. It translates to CASRSGGLGSQPQHF.

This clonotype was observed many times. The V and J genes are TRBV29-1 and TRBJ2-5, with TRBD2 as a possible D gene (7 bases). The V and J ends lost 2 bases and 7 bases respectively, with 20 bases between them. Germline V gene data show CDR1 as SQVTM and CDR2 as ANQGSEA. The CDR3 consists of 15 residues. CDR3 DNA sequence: TGCAGCGTTGAATTGTCGGGGGGCCCCCCGGGGACCCAGTACTTC. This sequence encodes CSVELSGGPPGTQYF.

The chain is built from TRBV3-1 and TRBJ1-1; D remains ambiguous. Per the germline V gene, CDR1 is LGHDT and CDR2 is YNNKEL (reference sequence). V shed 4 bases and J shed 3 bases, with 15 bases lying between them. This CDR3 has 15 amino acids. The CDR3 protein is CASSPHSGRDTEAFF. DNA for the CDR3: TGTGCCAGCAGCCCACATTCGGGTCGAGACACTGAAGCTTTCTTT.

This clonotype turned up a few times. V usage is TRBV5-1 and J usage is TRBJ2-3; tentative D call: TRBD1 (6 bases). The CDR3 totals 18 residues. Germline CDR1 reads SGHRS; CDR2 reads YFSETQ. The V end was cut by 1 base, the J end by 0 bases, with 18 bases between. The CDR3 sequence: CASSLPLEVGASTDTQYF. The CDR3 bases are TGCGCCAGCAGCTTGCCTCTGGAGGTGGGGGCTAGCACAGATACGCAGTATTTT.

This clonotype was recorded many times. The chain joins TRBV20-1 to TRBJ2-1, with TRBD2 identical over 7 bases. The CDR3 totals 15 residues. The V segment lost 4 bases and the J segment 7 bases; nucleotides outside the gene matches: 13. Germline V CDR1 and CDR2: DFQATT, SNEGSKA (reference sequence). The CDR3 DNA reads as TGCAGTGCTACCTACTTTTCCGGGACTACTAATGAGCAGTTCTTC. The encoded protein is CSATYFSGTTNEQFF.

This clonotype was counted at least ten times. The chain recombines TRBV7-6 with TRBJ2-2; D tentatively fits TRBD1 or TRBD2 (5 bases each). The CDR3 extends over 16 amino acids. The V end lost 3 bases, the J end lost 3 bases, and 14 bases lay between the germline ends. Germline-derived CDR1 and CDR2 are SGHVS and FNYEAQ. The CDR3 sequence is CASSFAGTADTGELFF. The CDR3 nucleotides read TGTGCCAGCAGCTTTGCCGGGACCGCCGACACCGGGGAGCTGTTTTTT.